A single T cell receptor (beta chain) is shown here with its context. The data belong to a study of blood T cell repertoires in COVID-19. Turning to the study itself: Acute and convalescent COVID-19 samples came from the United States, Italy and Spain. PBMCs, B-cell-depleted T cells, or T cells were the source of the cDNA or gDNA that made up the material.

Under the authors' procedure: Estimated nucleated cell counts came from reference gene primer amplification. This table comes from immunoSEQ multiplex PCR, and its TCRdb copy is limited to in-frame clones, with some not included. Clone size and the V and J calls come from that table; the DNA yielded D and trimming. This sample yields approximately 98,000 clones, of which 82% are seen a single time; about 17% belongs to the top ten. From germline, CDR1 is MNHEY and CDR2 SVGEGT. The CDR3 is 15 residues long. Trimming cost V 2 bases and J 2 bases; bases outside gene matches: 6. The sequence came from an elderly man with acute or convalescent COVID-19. The chain couples TRBV6-2 or TRBV6-3 to TRBJ2-7; 7 nucleotides agree with TRBD2. The sequencing input was peripheral blood. The CDR3 DNA sequence: TGTGCCAGCAGTTACGGGGGGGGGAACCCCTACGAGCAGTACTTC. As protein: CASSYGGGNPYEQYF.